This T cell receptor beta chain originates from a study of cytotoxic CD8 clonotypes in ibrutinib-treated CLL. For the study at large: Of a cohort that held about a dozen relapsed/refractory and roughly 14 treatment-naive patients, 17 were IGHV unmutated. Mean values per sample were around 270,000 productive templates and 94,082 productive rearrangements. Overall study findings and caveats: Samples were collected at differing times from sustained-remission and progressing patients. Baseline values of clonality outstripped age-matched healthy donors and followed circulating CD8+ T-cell counts.

This CDR3 spans 15 amino acids. Germline V gene data show CDR1 as SGDLS and CDR2 as YYNGEE. The V and J ends lost 0 bases and 0 bases respectively, with 10 bases between them. A note on this clone: Its antigen is unidentified.

Clones were read by immunoSEQ multiplex PCR, and TCRdb kept only the in-frame ones, dropping some. The repertoire includes 65,000 to 90,000 clones, around 78% of them detected once, and around 36% sits in the top ten. The chain joins TRBV9 to TRBJ2-7; D is unresolved. This TCR derives from a human donor with chronic lymphocytic leukemia. Sequencing used PBMCs, obtained after 24 months of ibrutinib treatment. In nucleotides, the CDR3 is TGTGCCAGCAGCGTAGATCCAAACCTCTCCTACGAGCAGTACTTC. This encodes CASSVDPNLSYEQYF.